The 27 T cell receptor beta chains below were found in one sample sequenced in a study of T cells in Graves' hyperthyroidism and ophthalmopathy. Amplification yielded TCR beta CDR3 regions, with RNA transcripts as the source. First-round RT-PCR targeting the TCR CDR3 was performed with the HTBI primer set. TCRdb fed the multiplex PCR reads into MiXCR, producing one record per CDR3 protein. The sample comprises hundreds of thousands of distinct CDR3 sequences, 35% to 45% of which are singletons, and 7.5% to 9.5% rests with the top ten. What was sequenced was blood. These receptors came from a man in his late teens or twenties with Graves' hyperthyroidism.

At least ten counts were recorded for this clonotype. This chain joins TRBV15 and TRBJ2-2, with 10 bases fitting TRBD1. This CDR3 is built from 16 residues. The germline gives CDR1 LNHNV, CDR2 YYDKDF (reference sequence). V was clipped by 5 bases and J by 3 bases; unmatched bases: 6. The CDR3 protein is CATSARDRGYTGELFF. CDR3 nucleotide sequence: TGTGCCACCAGCGCCCGGGACAGGGGCTACACCGGGGAGCTGTTTTTT.

The chain couples TRBV14 to TRBJ2-7; D tentatively fits TRBD1 or TRBD2 (5 bases each). CDR1 is SGHDN, CDR2 FVKESK, per germline. V dropped 8 bases and J dropped 5 bases, with 16 bases sitting between them. This CDR3 has 13 residues. The chain's CDR3 is CASEGRGAHEQYF. The CDR3 DNA reads as TGTGCCAGCGAGGGACGAGGGGCCCACGAGCAGTACTTC.

The rearrangement joins TRBV7-9 to TRBJ2-7, with D uncertain. The germline V and J ends were trimmed by 7 bases and 1 base, with 8 bases remaining between them. Looked up from germline, CDR1 is SEHNR and CDR2 is FQNEAQ (reference sequence). CDR3 length: 12 residues. CDR3 DNA sequence: TGTGCCAGCACCTGGGGTTCCTACGAGCAGTACTTC. It translates to CASTWGSYEQYF.

The chain carries TRBV12-3 or TRBV12-4 and TRBJ2-7, with a weak D call TRBD2 (5 bases). V lost 4 bases, J lost 11 bases, and 15 bases lay in between. This CDR3 has 12 amino acids. CDR3 in DNA: TGTGCCAGCAGTTCGGCAGCGATGAGGGAGTACTTC. This translates into CASSSAAMREYF.

The J gene is TRBJ2-2, the V gene TRBV11-2; D remains ambiguous. Per the germline V gene, CDR1 is SGHAT and CDR2 is FQNNGV. The CDR3 is 15 amino acids. Trimming took 1 base from V and 3 from J, leaving 9 bases between them. Here the CDR3 reads CASSLVGQHTGELFF. Written as DNA, the CDR3 is TGTGCCAGCAGCTTAGTAGGGCAGCACACCGGGGAGCTGTTTTTT.

Remarks on this clonotype: A single base separates this from a much larger clone, so it may be a read error. The chain carries TRBV19 and TRBJ2-7; D unresolved. The V gene lost 6 bases and the J gene lost 3 bases, with 18 bases spanning the gap. Germline lookup yields CDR1 LNHDA and CDR2 SQIVND (reference sequence). The CDR3 sequence is 15 residues long. In nucleotides, the CDR3 is TGTGCCAGTAGCTCCTTTCCGGACGTAGTCTACGAGCAGTACTTC. As protein: CASSSFPDVVYEQYF.

This clonotype showed up many times. The chain employs TRBV20-1 and TRBJ1-4; 7 bases line up with TRBD1. The CDR3 consists of 14 residues. Germline V gene lookup returns CDR1 DFQATT and CDR2 SNEGSKA (reference sequence). The J segment lost 6 bases and the V segment lost 2 bases, leaving 6 bases of the junction unmatched. The CDR3 region has the DNA TGCAGTGCTAGATCAGGGACAGCACATGAAAAACTGTTTTTT. Residues: CSARSGTAHEKLFF.

There are many counts of this clonotype. V gene TRBV7-2 combines with J gene TRBJ2-2, with 8 bases lining up with TRBD2. Unmatched junction bases numbered 9, after V lost 5 bases and J lost 4 bases. Germline V gene sequence: CDR1 SGHTA, CDR2 FQGNSA. The CDR3 runs 16 residues. Here the CDR3 reads CASSPLTSAVTGELFF. The CDR3 nucleotides are TGTGCCAGCAGCCCCTTGACTAGCGCCGTCACCGGGGAGCTGTTTTTT.

This sequence joins TRBV24-1 and TRBJ1-2; no firm D call. Germline values: CDR1 KGHDR, CDR2 SFDVKD. CDR3 size: 13 residues. V was shortened by 3 bases and J by 3 bases, with 7 bases between the two germline ends. The CDR3: CATSDPRDYGYTF. In DNA form, the CDR3 reads TGTGCCACCAGTGATCCCAGAGACTATGGCTACACCTTC.

The sample holds a few counts of this clonotype. This sequence joins TRBV20-1 and TRBJ1-4, with unresolved D. V lost 3 bases to trimming and J lost 6 bases, with 11 bases between them. Germline loops: CDR1 DFQATT, CDR2 SNEGSKA (reference sequence). The CDR3 has 13 residues. The CDR3 loop is CSASAAGDEKLFF. The CDR3, as DNA: TGCAGTGCTAGTGCCGCAGGTGATGAAAAACTGTTTTTT.

This clonotype was found many times. The chain has TRBV25-1 and TRBJ1-2, with D unresolved. CDR1 MGHDK and CDR2 SYGVNS come from the germline V gene. The CDR3 contains 12 residues. With 3 bases removed from V and 4 bases from J, the gap between germline ends came to 6 bases. The CDR3 here is CASSDIAYGYTF. The CDR3 nucleotides read TGTGCCAGCAGTGATATCGCCTATGGCTACACCTTC.

This clonotype was seen many times. CDR3 sequence reads: CASKEGANTEAFF. In nucleotides, the CDR3 is TGTGCCAGCAAGGAAGGGGCGAACACTGAAGCTTTCTTT. The chain employs TRBV2 and TRBJ1-1; tentative D call: TRBD1 (5 bases). From germline, CDR1 is SNHLY and CDR2 FYNNEI. The CDR3 is 13 amino acids. Between the trimmed V and J ends, which lost 7 bases and 1 base, there was a span of 10 bases. The entire variable domain, with the rest obtained from reference TRBV2 and TRBJ1-1, is as follows: EPEVTQTPSHQVTQMGQEVILRCVPISNHLYFYWYRQILGQKVEFLVSFYNNEISEKSEIFDDQFSVERPDGSNFTLKIRSTKLEDSAMYFCASKEGANTEAFFGQGTRLTVV.

Ten or more counts support this clonotype. The J gene is TRBJ2-7, the V gene TRBV2; D unclear. The V and J ends lost 5 bases and 5 bases respectively, with 7 bases between them. Germline V gene lookup returns CDR1 SNHLY and CDR2 FYNNEI. The CDR3 runs 11 residues. Here the CDR3 DNA reads TGTGCCAGCAGTCCATCGGACGAGCAGTACTTC. Translating gives CASSPSDEQYF. Full variable domain (missing parts from reference TRBV2 and TRBJ2-7): EPEVTQTPSHQVTQMGQEVILRCVPISNHLYFYWYRQILGQKVEFLVSFYNNEISEKSEIFDDQFSVERPDGSNFTLKIRSTKLEDSAMYFCASSPSDEQYFGPGTRLTVT.

This clonotype has a handful of counts. The gene calls are TRBV11-2 and TRBJ1-1; the D gene is possibly TRBD1 (5 bases). Germline V gives CDR1 SGHAT, CDR2 FQNNGV. This CDR3 is built from 13 residues. Deletions cut 1 base from V and 12 bases from J, with 15 bases between. In DNA, the CDR3 is TGTGCCAGCAGCTTAGGTGGGGGGATCGAGACTTTCTTT. It is translated as CASSLGGGIETFF.

This clonotype was recorded a few times. The gene calls are TRBV6-6 and TRBJ1-1; no firm D call. This CDR3 is 15 amino acids long. V lost 5 bases and J lost 3, with 16 bases in between. Looked up from germline, CDR1 is MNHNY and CDR2 is SVGAGI (reference sequence). The chain's CDR3 is CASSHGFGRDTEAFF. CDR3 sequence (DNA): TGTGCCAGCAGTCACGGCTTCGGTCGAGACACTGAAGCTTTCTTT.

This clonotype has a handful of counts. The chain combines TRBV7-6 with TRBJ2-2, with 7 bases matching TRBD1. V was clipped by 4 bases and J by 5 bases; unmatched bases: 7. The CDR3 has 15 amino acids. Germline V CDR1 and CDR2: SGHVS, FNYEAQ. The CDR3 sequence is CASSYDRVGTGELFF. The DNA of the CDR3 is TGTGCCAGCAGCTACGACAGGGTGGGAACCGGGGAGCTGTTTTTT.

The gene calls are TRBV7-2 and TRBJ1-5, with 7 positions matching TRBD1. After removal of 1 base from V and 7 bases from J, the junction contained 4 bases not matched to a gene. Looked up from germline, CDR1 is SGHTA and CDR2 is FQGNSA. CDR3 size: 14 residues. As DNA, the CDR3 is TGTGCCAGCAGCTTAGTGACAGGGAGGCAGCCCCAGCATTTT. Its translation: CASSLVTGRQPQHF. Full variable domain (missing parts from reference TRBV7-2 and TRBJ1-5): GAGVSQSPSNKVTEKGKDVELRCDPISGHTALYWYRQSLGQGLEFLIYFQGNSAPDKSGLPSDRFSAERTGGSVSTLTIQRTQQEDSAVYLCASSLVTGRQPQHFGDGTRLSIL.

In its sample, this clonotype was seen a few times. This rearrangement joins TRBV20-1 to TRBJ2-2; D tentatively fits TRBD1 or TRBD2 (5 bases each). CDR1 and CDR2 from the germline V gene are DFQATT and SNEGSKA (reference sequence). CDR3 length: 15 amino acids. Trimming pared 2 bases from V and 2 bases from J, leaving 12 bases between. CDR3 bases: TGCAGTGCTAGACACCGGGACGTAAACACCGGGGAGCTGTTTTTT. Translation: CSARHRDVNTGELFF.

The chain links TRBV10-3 to TRBJ1-2; D remains ambiguous. CDR1 is ENHRY and CDR2 is SYGVKD in the germline V gene. Trimming stripped 4 bases from V and 2 bases from J, with 5 bases between. This CDR3 has 12 residues. DNA of the CDR3: TGTGCCATCAGTGGATTGAACTATGGCTACACCTTC. It yields the protein CAISGLNYGYTF.

Notes on this clonotype: The junction does not match germline at one end; this may be a read error. This chain connects TRBV12-3 or TRBV12-4 to TRBJ2-7, with 7 bases fitting TRBD1. This CDR3 region has 15 residues. This chain's CDR3 is CASTRQGSGVGELYF. CDR3 in DNA: TGTGCCAGCACCCGACAGGGATCTGGGGTGGGGGAGCTGTACTTC.

The CDR3: CASTYRGASGNTIYF. The CDR3 DNA is TGTGCCAGCACCTACAGGGGCGCCTCTGGAAACACCATATATTTT. V and J are TRBV6-5 and TRBJ1-3; 7 bases align to TRBD1. Germline V gene lookup returns CDR1 MNHEY and CDR2 SVGAGI. This CDR3 has 15 residues. Trimming cost V 7 bases and J 0 bases; bases outside gene matches: 6.

This clonotype was detected ten times or more. The chain recombines TRBV29-1 with TRBJ2-7; TRBD1 might be the D (8 bases). CDR3 size: 16 residues. The V end lost 0 bases, the J end lost 3 bases, and 18 bases lay between the germline ends. In germline, CDR1 is SQVTM, CDR2 ANQGSEA. CDR3 in DNA: TGCAGCGTTGAAGACCCGACAGGGGACTATCTCTACGAGCAGTACTTC. This gives the protein CSVEDPTGDYLYEQYF.

This clonotype was observed at least ten times. V gene TRBV29-1 combines with J gene TRBJ2-7; D ambiguous. This CDR3 is built from 13 residues. CDR1 and CDR2 from the germline V gene are SQVTM and ANQGSEA. V was cut by 3 bases and J by 3 bases, with 12 bases left in between. CDR3 sequence reads: CSVDLGYSYEQYF. CDR3 sequence (DNA): TGCAGCGTTGATCTGGGCTACAGCTACGAGCAGTACTTC.

J is TRBJ2-5 and V is TRBV5-1; the match to TRBD2 covers 8 bases. The CDR3 runs to 15 residues. Germline-derived CDR1 and CDR2 are SGHRS and YFSETQ. V was clipped by 2 bases and J by 6 bases; unmatched bases: 9. The CDR3 DNA follows: TGCGCCAGCAGCTTTTTGCCGGGAGGGAAAAAGACCCAGTACTTC. Translated, it gives CASSFLPGGKKTQYF.

This clonotype was seen repeatedly, ten times or more. This chain joins TRBV7-8 and TRBJ1-5, with TRBD1 as a possible D gene (5 bases). V was cut by 0 bases and J by 5 bases, with 8 bases left in between. CDR3 length: 14 residues. From germline, CDR1 is SGHVS and CDR2 FQNEAQ. This CDR3 is CASSLAGVDQPQHF. Written as DNA, the CDR3 is TGTGCCAGCAGCTTAGCAGGGGTGGATCAGCCCCAGCATTTT.

This clonotype was detected many times. The gene calls are TRBV6-5 and TRBJ1-5, with D unresolved. Trimming pared 2 bases from V and 4 bases from J, leaving 9 bases between. The CDR3 runs to 14 residues. Germline V gene lookup returns CDR1 MNHEY and CDR2 SVGAGI. The CDR3 nucleotides read TGTGCCAGCAGTTACAGTTCAGCTAATCAGCCCCAGCATTTT. Its protein product is CASSYSSANQPQHF.

The table lists this clonotype with a few counts. This chain links TRBV28 with TRBJ1-5, with D possibly matching TRBD1 (6 bases). Trimming shortened V by 5 bases and J by 7 bases, and 15 bases separated the two germline ends. The germline gives CDR1 MDHEN, CDR2 SYDVKM. The length of the CDR3 is 14 residues. CDR3 nucleotide sequence: TGTGCCAGCAGTCCCACGGGGGCTTGGCAGCCCCAGCATTTT. Protein: CASSPTGAWQPQHF.